The rows below give T cell receptor beta chains drawn from one sample of a study of a mutant IDH1 vaccine in newly diagnosed glioma. No antigens are known for them. The data were produced by immunoSEQ multiplex PCR, yet TCRdb's version contains in-frame clones alone and is incomplete. The sample carries roughly 50,000 clones, roughly 78% recorded once. Sample: PBMCs, taken from a glioma patient whose treatment included an IDH1 peptide vaccine. The receptors were gathered from a woman in her thirties or forties with glioma. CDR3s include the opening cysteine and the closing phenylalanine or tryptophan. The D gene is left open where the match is weak. Clone size appears in some rows only: once, few, many, or a class for an expanded clone.

>NA|TRBJ1-1|TRBD1|TRBV23-1
TGCGCCAGCAAGGGGGGACAGGGAATTTATGCTGAAGCTTTCTTT
CASKGGQGIYAEAFF
>once|TRBJ2-7|NA|TRBV5-4
TGTGCCAGCAGCCCCGACTCCTACGAGCAGTACTTC
CASSPDSYEQYF
>NA|TRBJ2-1|NA|TRBV5-1
TGCGCCAGCAGCTTGGCCAACGGGCAGGGGTACAATGAGCAGTTCTTC
CASSLANGQGYNEQFF
>NA|TRBJ1-2|TRBD1|TRBV18
TGTGCCAGCTCACCACTCCCAGGGGGTGACTATGGCTACACCTTC
CASSPLPGGDYGYTF
>NA|TRBJ2-7|TRBD1|TRBV9
TGTGCCAGCAGCCCGCAACCGGTCCGGGACAGGGTCTACGAGCAGTACTTC
CASSPQPVRDRVYEQYF
>NA|TRBJ1-1|NA|TRBV9
TGTGCCAGCAGCCCGCAATTTACAGGTCTGACTGAAGCTTTCTTT
CASSPQFTGLTEAFF
>NA|TRBJ1-3|NA|TRBV5-1
TGCGCCAGCAGCTTCAACGGAGACAACACCATATATTTT
CASSFNGDNTIYF
>NA|TRBJ2-1|NA|TRBV5-1
TGCGCCAGCAGCTTGGAATCATCAGGGTTCAATGAGCAGTTCTTC
CASSLESSGFNEQFF
>NA|TRBJ1-2|NA|TRBV7-9
TGTGCCAGCAGCTTAGCTGCAGGGGATGGCTACACCTTC
CASSLAAGDGYTF
>NA|TRBJ1-5|TRBD1|TRBV5-1
TGCGCCAGCAGCTTGGGACAGGGGCGGCCCCAGCATTTT
CASSLGQGRPQHF
>few|TRBJ1-5|NA|TRBV2
TGTGCCAGCAGTGAACAGGCGTGGGTAGGTCAGCCCCAGCATTTT
CASSEQAWVGQPQHF
>NA|TRBJ2-7|NA|TRBV7-2
TGTGCCAGCAGCCCACAGGTAGTGATAGAGGGGATGGGCGAGCAGTACTTC
CASSPQVVIEGMGEQYF
>once|TRBJ1-6|NA|TRBV10-2
TGCGCCAGCAGCCCAACTTCTCAGGAGTATTCACCCCTCCACTTT
CASSPTSQEYSPLHF
>NA|TRBJ2-5|NA|TRBV6-6
TGTGCCAGCAGTTACCTTACAGGTGGCGGGGAGACCCAGTACTTC
CASSYLTGGGETQYF
>NA|TRBJ2-7|TRBD1|TRBV29-1
TGCAGCGTCCTAAGACAGGGCCCCTCCTACGAGCAGTACTTC
CSVLRQGPSYEQYF
>NA|TRBJ2-7|NA|TRBV4-1
TGCGCCAGCAGCCAAGGTGGGGGCCTCTCCTACGAGCAGTACTTC
CASSQGGGLSYEQYF
>once|TRBJ2-3|NA|TRBV5-6
TGTGCCAGCAGCTGGGGAAAGGGGGTCTCAGATACGCAGTATTTT
CASSWGKGVSDTQYF
>NA|TRBJ2-1|NA|TRBV11-3
TGTGCCAGCAGCTTAGGGGCCTGGGATGAGCAGTTCTTC
CASSLGAWDEQFF
>NA|TRBJ2-4|NA|TRBV2
TGTGCCAGCAGTGAACCCCCCAGGGAGAGTCAACAGTACTTC
CASSEPPRESQQYF
>NA|TRBJ2-2|NA|TRBV5-1
TGCGCCAGCAGCTTGACCGGGGGGCCGGGCGGGGAGCTGTTTTTT
CASSLTGGPGGELFF
>NA|TRBJ2-3|TRBD2|TRBV7-2
TGTGCCAGCAGCTTCGGACTAGCGGGGGGGCGGAGCACAGATACGCAGTATTTT
CASSFGLAGGRSTDTQYF
>NA|TRBJ1-5|NA|TRBV10-3
TGTGCCATCAGGGGGGGGCTTAATCAGCCCCAGCATTTT
CAIRGGLNQPQHF